This T cell receptor beta chain emerged from a study of T cells in localized non-small cell lung cancer. Study outcomes and limitations: In uninvolved adjacent lung, T cell clonality reached its highest value, exceeding tumor. Higher blood T cell density tracked longer overall survival. Sequencing was limited to one tumor region, leaving the possibility of heterogeneity open.

Profiling relied on immunoSEQ multiplex PCR, and the TCRdb table lists in-frame clones only, not all of them. The profile shows about 52,000 clones, around 86% of them singletons. On this clone itself: What it recognizes is unknown.

The ends lost 4 bases at V and 4 bases at J; junction bases unmatched: 10. The CDR3 runs to 16 residues. CDR1 is SGHTA, CDR2 FQGNSA, per germline. The sequencing used PBMCs, collected before any cancer treatment. The TCR sequence derives from a female donor with stage II lung adenocarcinoma. The V gene is TRBV7-2, the J gene TRBJ1-5, with TRBD1 identical over 7 bases. This CDR3 reads CASSSQSRGLNQPQHF. CDR3 in DNA: TGTGCCAGCAGCTCCCAATCTAGGGGGCTTAATCAGCCCCAGCATTTT.